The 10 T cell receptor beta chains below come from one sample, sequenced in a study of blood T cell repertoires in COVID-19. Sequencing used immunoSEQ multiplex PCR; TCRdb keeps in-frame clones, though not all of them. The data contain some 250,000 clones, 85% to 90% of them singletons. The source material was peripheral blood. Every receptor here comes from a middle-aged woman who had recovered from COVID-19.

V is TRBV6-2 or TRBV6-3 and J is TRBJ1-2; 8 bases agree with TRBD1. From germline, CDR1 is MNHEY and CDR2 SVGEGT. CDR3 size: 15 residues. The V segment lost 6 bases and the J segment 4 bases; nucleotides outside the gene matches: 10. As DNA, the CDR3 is TGTGCCAGCAGCCCCCAAGGACAGGGCTTCTATGGCTACACCTTC. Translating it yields CASSPQGQGFYGYTF.

For the CDR3, the DNA is TGTGCCAGCAGCCAAGGGTCTGGCGGGAGTTGGTTTGAAGAGACCCAGTACTTC. As protein: CASSQGSGGSWFEETQYF. This chain joins TRBV4-2 and TRBJ2-5; 7 nucleotides align to TRBD2. The CDR3 has 18 amino acids. Per the germline V gene, CDR1 is LGHNA and CDR2 is YNFKEQ. The trim removed 1 base at V and 3 bases at J, leaving 14 bases unmatched.

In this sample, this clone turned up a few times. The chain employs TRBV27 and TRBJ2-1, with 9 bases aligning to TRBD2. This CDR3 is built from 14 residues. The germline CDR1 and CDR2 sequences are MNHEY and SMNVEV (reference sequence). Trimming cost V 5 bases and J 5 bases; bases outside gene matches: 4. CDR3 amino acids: CASSPGLANNEQFF. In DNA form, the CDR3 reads TGTGCCAGCAGTCCCGGACTAGCGAACAATGAGCAGTTCTTC.

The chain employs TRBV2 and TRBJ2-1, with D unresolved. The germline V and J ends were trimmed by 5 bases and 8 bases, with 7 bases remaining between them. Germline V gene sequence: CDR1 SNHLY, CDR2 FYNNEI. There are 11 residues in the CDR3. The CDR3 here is CASSPFHEQFF. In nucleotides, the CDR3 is TGTGCCAGCAGTCCGTTCCATGAGCAGTTCTTC.

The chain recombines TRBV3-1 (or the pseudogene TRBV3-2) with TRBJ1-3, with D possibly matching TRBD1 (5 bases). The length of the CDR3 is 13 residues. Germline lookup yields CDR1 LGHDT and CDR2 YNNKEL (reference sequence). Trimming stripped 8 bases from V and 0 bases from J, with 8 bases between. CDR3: CASSQGSGNTIYF. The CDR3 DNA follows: TGTGCCAGCTCTCAGGGCTCTGGAAACACCATATATTTT.

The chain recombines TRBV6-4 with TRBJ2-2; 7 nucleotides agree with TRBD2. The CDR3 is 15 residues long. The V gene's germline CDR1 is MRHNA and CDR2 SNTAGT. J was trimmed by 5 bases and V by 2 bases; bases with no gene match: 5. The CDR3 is CASSDAWGGTGELFF. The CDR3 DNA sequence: TGTGCCAGCAGTGACGCGTGGGGGGGGACCGGGGAGCTGTTTTTT.

The CDR3 sequence: CASSERWANTEAFF. DNA for the CDR3: TGTGCCAGCAGCGAAAGGTGGGCGAACACTGAAGCTTTCTTT. The V call is TRBV7-9, the J call TRBJ1-1, with D uncertain. Trimming removed 5 bases at V and 1 base at J, with 11 bases between. The CDR3 consists of 14 residues. CDR1 and CDR2 from the germline V gene are SEHNR and FQNEAQ (reference sequence).

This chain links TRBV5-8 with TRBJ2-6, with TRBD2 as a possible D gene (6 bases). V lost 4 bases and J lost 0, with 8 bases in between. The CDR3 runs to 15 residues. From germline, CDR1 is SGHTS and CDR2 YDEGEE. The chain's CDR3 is CASSRGTSGANVLTF. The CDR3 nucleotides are TGTGCCAGCAGCCGGGGGACCTCTGGGGCCAACGTCCTGACTTTC.

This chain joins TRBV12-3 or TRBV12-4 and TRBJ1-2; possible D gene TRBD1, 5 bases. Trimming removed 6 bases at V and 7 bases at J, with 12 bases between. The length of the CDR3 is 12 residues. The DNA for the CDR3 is TGTGCCAGCAGGCCCCAGGGTGGTGGCTACACCTTC. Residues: CASRPQGGGYTF.

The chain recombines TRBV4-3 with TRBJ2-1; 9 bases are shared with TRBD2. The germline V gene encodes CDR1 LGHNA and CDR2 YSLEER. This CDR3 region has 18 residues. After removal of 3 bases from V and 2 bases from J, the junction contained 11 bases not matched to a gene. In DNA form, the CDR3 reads TGCGCCAGCAGCCACTCGGCCGGGGCGGGAGGGCCCTACAATGAGCAGTTCTTC. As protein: CASSHSAGAGGPYNEQFF.